This entry describes one T cell receptor (beta chain). Antigen: not known. This specimen belongs to a study of T cell responses to AZD1222 COVID-19 vaccine. Turning to the study itself: Second-dose schedules of about 4 or about 12 weeks were combined.

Study-level results: The span of vaccine-associated CD4 TCRs extended across spike, with dominance at 160-218 and 743-854. Clonal diversity was possibly underestimated, and white British individuals and females predominated among donors.

Germline assignment: CDR1 SGHTA and CDR2 FQGNSA. This CDR3 spans 14 amino acids. Trimming left V 1 base short and J 0 bases short, with 5 bases between. Generated by immunoSEQ multiplex PCR, the TCRdb table keeps only in-frame clones and is missing some. The sample has about 110,000 clones, roughly 90% seen once; the top ten hold approximately 1.2%. This receptor was taken from an adult in good health. The rearrangement joins TRBV7-2 to TRBJ2-3; the D is unclear. The sample in question was peripheral blood, obtained on day 0 of AZD1222 vaccination. CDR3 amino acids: CASSLGYSTDTQYF. CDR3 in DNA: TGTGCCAGCAGCTTAGGGTACAGCACAGATACGCAGTATTTT.